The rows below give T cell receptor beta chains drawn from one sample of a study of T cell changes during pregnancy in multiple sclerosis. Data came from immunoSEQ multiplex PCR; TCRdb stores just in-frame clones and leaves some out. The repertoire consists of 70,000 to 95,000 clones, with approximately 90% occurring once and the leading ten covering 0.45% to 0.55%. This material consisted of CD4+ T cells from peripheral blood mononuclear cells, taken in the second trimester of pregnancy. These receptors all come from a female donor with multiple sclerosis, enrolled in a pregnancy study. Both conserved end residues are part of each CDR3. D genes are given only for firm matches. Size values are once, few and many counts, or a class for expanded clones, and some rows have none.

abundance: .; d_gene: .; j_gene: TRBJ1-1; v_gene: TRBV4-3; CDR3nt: TGCGCCAGCAGCCAAGATCTTAACAGGGCCGGAGCTTTCTTT; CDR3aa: CASSQDLNRAGAFF
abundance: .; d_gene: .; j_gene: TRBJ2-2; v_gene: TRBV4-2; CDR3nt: TGTGCCAGCAGCCCCCAGACTCTAGACAGCCGGACCGGGGAGCTGTTTTTT; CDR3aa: CASSPQTLDSRTGELFF
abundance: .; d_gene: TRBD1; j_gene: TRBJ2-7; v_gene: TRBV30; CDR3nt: TGTGCCTGGAGTGTACCGGACAGGAAATCCTACGAGCAGTACTTC; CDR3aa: CAWSVPDRKSYEQYF
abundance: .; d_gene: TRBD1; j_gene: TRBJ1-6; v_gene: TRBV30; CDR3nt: TGTGCCTGGAGTGTACGACAGGGTATGAATTCACCCCTCCACTTT; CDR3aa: CAWSVRQGMNSPLHF
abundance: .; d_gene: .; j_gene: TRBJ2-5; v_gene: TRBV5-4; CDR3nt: TGTGCCAGCAGCTTAAAGCTGGTGAAGGAGACCCAGTACTTC; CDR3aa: CASSLKLVKETQYF
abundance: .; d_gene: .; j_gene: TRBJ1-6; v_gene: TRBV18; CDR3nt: TGTGCCAGCTCACCCCAAGCGGCCAATTCACCCCTCCACTTT; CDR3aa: CASSPQAANSPLHF
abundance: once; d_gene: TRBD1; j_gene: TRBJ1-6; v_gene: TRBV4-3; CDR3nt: TGCGCCAGCAGCCCCGAACCTACAGGGGAGAATTCACCCCTCCACTTT; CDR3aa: CASSPEPTGENSPLHF
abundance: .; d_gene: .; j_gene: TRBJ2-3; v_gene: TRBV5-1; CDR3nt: TGCGCCAGCAGCTTTGGGGGACACCGAATACAGGCAGATACGCAGTATTTT; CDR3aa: CASSFGGHRIQADTQYF
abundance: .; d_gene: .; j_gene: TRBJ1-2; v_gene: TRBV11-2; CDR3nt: TGTGCCAGCAGCTTAGACCTCCCAGGTTATGGCTACACCTTC; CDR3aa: CASSLDLPGYGYTF
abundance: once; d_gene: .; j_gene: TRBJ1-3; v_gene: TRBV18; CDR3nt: TGTGCCAGCTCACCATTAGACAAGAAAAACACCATATATTTT; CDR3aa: CASSPLDKKNTIYF
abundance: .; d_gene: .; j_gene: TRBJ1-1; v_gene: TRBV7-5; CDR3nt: TGTGCCAGAAGCTTAGCTGGACAGGGAAACACTGAAGCTTTCTTT; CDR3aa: CARSLAGQGNTEAFF
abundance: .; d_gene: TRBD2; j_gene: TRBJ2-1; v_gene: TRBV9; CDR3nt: TGTGCCAGCAGCCCCCAAACCGGGACTAGCGACTACAATGAGCAGTTCTTC; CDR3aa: CASSPQTGTSDYNEQFF
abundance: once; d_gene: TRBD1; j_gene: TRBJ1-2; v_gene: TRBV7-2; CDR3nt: TGTGCCAGCAGCGAAACGACAGGGGACTATGGCTACACCTTC; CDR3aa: CASSETTGDYGYTF
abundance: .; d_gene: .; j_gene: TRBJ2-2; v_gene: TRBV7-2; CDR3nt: TGTGCCAGCAGCTCCGCGCAACTCGCCCGGGAGCTGTTTTTT; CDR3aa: CASSSAQLARELFF
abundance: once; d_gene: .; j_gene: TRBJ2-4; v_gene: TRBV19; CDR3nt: TGTGCCAGTAGTATATCAGGGGCCAAAAACATTCAGTACTTC; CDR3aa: CASSISGAKNIQYF
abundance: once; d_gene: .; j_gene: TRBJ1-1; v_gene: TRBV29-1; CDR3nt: TGCAGCGTTGTCCCAGGGGCGAACACTGAAGCTTTCTTT; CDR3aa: CSVVPGANTEAFF
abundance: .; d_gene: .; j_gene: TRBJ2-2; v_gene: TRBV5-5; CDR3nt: TGTGCCAGCAGCTTGGAGGGGTACAACACCGGGGAGCTGTTTTTT; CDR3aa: CASSLEGYNTGELFF
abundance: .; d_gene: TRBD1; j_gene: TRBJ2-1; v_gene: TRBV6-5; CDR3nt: TGTGCCAGCAGGGGGACAGGGCGTGGAAATGAGCAGTTCTTC; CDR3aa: CASRGTGRGNEQFF
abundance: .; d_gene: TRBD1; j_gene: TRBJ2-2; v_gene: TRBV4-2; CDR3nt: TGTGCCAGCAGCCTTCCGGGACAGGGGAACACCGGGGAGCTGTTTTTT; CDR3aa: CASSLPGQGNTGELFF
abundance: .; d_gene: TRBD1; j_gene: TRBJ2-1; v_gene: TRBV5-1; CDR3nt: TGCGCCAGCAGCTTGGCCCCGGGACAGGGGCTTAATGAGCAGTTCTTC; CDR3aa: CASSLAPGQGLNEQFF
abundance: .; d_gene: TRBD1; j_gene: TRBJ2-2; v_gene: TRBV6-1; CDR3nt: TGTGCCAGCAGTGGACAGGGGTTCACCGGGGAGCTGTTTTTT; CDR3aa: CASSGQGFTGELFF
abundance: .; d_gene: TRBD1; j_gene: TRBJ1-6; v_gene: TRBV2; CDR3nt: TGTGCCAGCAGTGTTAGAAGGGGGCAATCCTATAATTCACCCCTCCACTTT; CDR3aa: CASSVRRGQSYNSPLHF
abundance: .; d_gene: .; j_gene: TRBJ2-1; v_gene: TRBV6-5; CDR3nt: TGTGCCAGCAGTTACTCAGAGATTAATCTTCCCAATGAGCAGTTCTTC; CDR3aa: CASSYSEINLPNEQFF
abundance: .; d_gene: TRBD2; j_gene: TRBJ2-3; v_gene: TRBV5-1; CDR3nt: TGCGCCAGCAGCTTGGCCGTAGCGGGGGTCACAGATACGCAGTATTTT; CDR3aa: CASSLAVAGVTDTQYF
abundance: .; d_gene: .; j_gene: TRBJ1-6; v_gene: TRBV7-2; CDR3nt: TGTGCCAGCAGGATAGGGGATTCTAGCTCCTATAATTCACCCCTCCACTTT; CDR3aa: CASRIGDSSSYNSPLHF
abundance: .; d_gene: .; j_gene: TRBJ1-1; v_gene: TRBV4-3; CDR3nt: TGCGCCAGCAGCCAGGGGCCGTTAGACAGGAAGGCTGAAGCTTTCTTT; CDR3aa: CASSQGPLDRKAEAFF
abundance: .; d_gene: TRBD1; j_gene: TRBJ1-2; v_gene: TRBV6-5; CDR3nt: TGTGCCAGCAGTCCCCTGGGACAGAACTATGGCTACACCTTC; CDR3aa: CASSPLGQNYGYTF